The 7 T cell receptor beta chains reported below all come from one sample, sequenced in a study of blood T cell repertoires in COVID-19. Sequencing used immunoSEQ multiplex PCR; TCRdb keeps in-frame clones, though not all of them. The sample consists of approximately 31,000 clones, roughly nine tenths of them appearing once. The sequenced material came from peripheral blood. The receptors were sampled from an older man with active COVID-19.

The rearrangement joins TRBV19 to TRBJ2-3, with TRBD1 matching over 9 bases. Trimming at V came to 5 bases and at J to 8 bases, leaving 11 bases not matched to a gene. The germline CDR1 and CDR2 sequences are LNHDA and SQIVND (reference sequence). The CDR3 totals 15 residues. CDR3 DNA sequence: TGTGCCAGTAGTTCTTCCGGGACAGGGATTATTACGCAGTATTTT. Residues: CASSSSGTGIITQYF.

This chain connects TRBV5-5 to TRBJ2-1, with TRBD2 matching over 9 bases. V shed 2 bases and J 6 bases; nucleotides not matched to a gene: 9. The length of the CDR3 is 16 residues. The V gene's germline CDR1 is SGHKS and CDR2 YYEKEE (reference sequence). CDR3 protein: CASSLFELAGSNEQFF. The CDR3 coding sequence is TGTGCCAGCAGCTTATTCGAACTAGCGGGTTCCAATGAGCAGTTCTTC.

This clone was found once. The genes are TRBV25-1 and TRBJ1-3, with D uncertain. The CDR3 has 15 residues. The ends were cut back, 3 bases at V and 0 bases at J, with 9 bases in the middle. CDR1 and CDR2 (germline): MGHDK, SYGVNS. The CDR3 DNA reads as TGTGCCAGCAGTGAGGGCGTCTACTCTGGAAACACCATATATTTT. This sequence encodes CASSEGVYSGNTIYF.

The J gene is TRBJ2-3, the V gene TRBV28; D remains unclear. Germline CDR1 and CDR2: MDHEN and SYDVKM. The CDR3 has 12 residues. V gave up 2 bases and J gave up 4 bases, with 4 bases separating them. CDR3 residues: CASSLRADTQYF. CDR3 sequence (DNA): TGTGCCAGCAGTTTAAGAGCAGATACGCAGTATTTT.

The chain is built from TRBV7-8 and TRBJ1-5, with 10 bases fitting TRBD1. CDR3 size: 15 residues. Germline-derived CDR1 and CDR2 are SGHVS and FQNEAQ. Trimming took 4 bases from V and 6 from J; bases not matched to a gene: 6. For the CDR3, the DNA is TGTGCCAGCAGCTGGGGACAGGGGAGTACTCAGCCCCAGCATTTT. Translating gives CASSWGQGSTQPQHF.

The chain's CDR3 is CASSLVDSLLAGRNEQFF. The CDR3 nucleotides are TGCGCCAGCAGCTTGGTAGACTCGCTCCTAGCGGGCCGTAATGAGCAGTTCTTC. V and J are TRBV5-1 and TRBJ2-1; 8 bases are a match to TRBD2. The length of the CDR3 is 18 residues. The trim removed 0 bases at V and 7 bases at J, leaving 15 bases unmatched. Germline V lookup: CDR1 SGHRS, CDR2 YFSETQ.

The chain uses TRBV4-3 and TRBJ1-4, with 10 bases identical to TRBD1. This CDR3 spans 16 amino acids. The germline gives CDR1 LGHNA, CDR2 YSLEER. After removal of 1 base from V and 8 bases from J, the junction contained 7 bases not matched to a gene. The CDR3 bases are TGCGCCAGCAGCCAAGTCGGACAGGGGGTTGGGGAAAAACTGTTTTTT. This sequence encodes CASSQVGQGVGEKLFF.